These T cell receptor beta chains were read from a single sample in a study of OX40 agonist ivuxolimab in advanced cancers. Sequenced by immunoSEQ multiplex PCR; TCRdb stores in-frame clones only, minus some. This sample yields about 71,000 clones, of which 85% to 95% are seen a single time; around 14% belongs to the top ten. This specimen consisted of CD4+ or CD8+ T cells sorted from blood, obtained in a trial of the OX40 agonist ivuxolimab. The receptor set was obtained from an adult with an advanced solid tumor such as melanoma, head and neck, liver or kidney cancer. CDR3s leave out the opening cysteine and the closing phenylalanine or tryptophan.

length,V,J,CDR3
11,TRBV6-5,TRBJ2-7,ASSYGPVGERY
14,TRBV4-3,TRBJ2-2,ASSPGLAGGPGELF
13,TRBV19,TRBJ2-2,ASSIWLANTGELF
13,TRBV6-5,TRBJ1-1,ASSYSRGANTEAF
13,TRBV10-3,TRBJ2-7,AISWERGETYEQY
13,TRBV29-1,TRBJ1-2,SVEEPRGPGYGYT
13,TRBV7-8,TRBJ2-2,ASSFGQVYTGELF
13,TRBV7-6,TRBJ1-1,ASSLAWGGGTEAF
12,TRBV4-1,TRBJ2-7,ASSPRQETYEQY
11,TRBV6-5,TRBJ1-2,ASSYSSGTGYT
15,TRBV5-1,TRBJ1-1,ASSLKFVRSPNTEAF
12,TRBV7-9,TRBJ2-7,ASSTSESPYEQY
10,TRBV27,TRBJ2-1,ASSWVRNEQF
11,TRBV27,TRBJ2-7,ASSLTGSYEQY
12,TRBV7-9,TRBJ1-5,ASSLADPNQPQH